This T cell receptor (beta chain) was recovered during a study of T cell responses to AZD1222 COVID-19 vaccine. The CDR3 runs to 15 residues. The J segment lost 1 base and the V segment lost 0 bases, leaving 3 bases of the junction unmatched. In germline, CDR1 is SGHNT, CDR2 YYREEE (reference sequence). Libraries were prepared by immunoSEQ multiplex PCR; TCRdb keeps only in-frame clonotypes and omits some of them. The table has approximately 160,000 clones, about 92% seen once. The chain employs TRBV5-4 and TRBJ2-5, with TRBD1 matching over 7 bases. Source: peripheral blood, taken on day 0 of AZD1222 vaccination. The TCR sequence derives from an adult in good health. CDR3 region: CASSLGSGGQETQYF. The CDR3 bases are TGTGCCAGCAGCTTGGGGTCAGGGGGCCAAGAGACCCAGTACTTC.